The 3 T cell receptor beta chains below all came from one sample that was sequenced in a study of T cells in Graves' hyperthyroidism and ophthalmopathy. Using RNA transcripts as the source, TCR beta CDR3 regions were amplified. During a first-round RT-PCR of the TCR CDR3, the HTBI primer set was used. TCRdb re-analysed the multiplex PCR reads in MiXCR, keeping a single row per CDR3 protein. The sample holds under 650,000 distinct CDR3 sequences, under 20% seen once. The sample comprised blood. The receptors derive from a woman aged 25 to 39 with Graves' hyperthyroidism.

The V and J genes are TRBV6-1 and TRBJ1-2, with no clear D. Germline loops: CDR1 MNHNS, CDR2 SASEGT. V dropped 3 bases and J dropped 8 bases, with 16 bases sitting between them. The CDR3 length is 14 residues. In DNA form, the CDR3 reads TGTGCCAGCAGTGATGCGGTGGGGTTGGGCGGCTACACCTTC. This encodes CASSDAVGLGGYTF.

This clonotype was seen many times. The chain carries TRBV12-3 or TRBV12-4 and TRBJ2-3, with 7 bases that match TRBD2. This CDR3 region has 15 residues. V lost 5 bases and J lost 5; bases outside the gene matches: 10. CDR3 sequence: CASSRGGSSQDTQYF. The CDR3 nucleotides are TGTGCCAGCAGTCGGGGAGGGTCTAGCCAAGATACGCAGTATTTT.

This clonotype occurred a few times. The chain employs TRBV7-2 and TRBJ2-5; TRBD2 matches at 7 bases. CDR1 and CDR2 (germline): SGHTA, FQGNSA. The CDR3 is made up of 16 amino acids. Trimming cost V 1 base and J 10 bases; bases outside gene matches: 15. The CDR3 DNA reads TGTGCCAGCAGCTTAGGGAGGCTAGCGGATCACCACGACCAGTACTTC. As protein: CASSLGRLADHHDQYF.